This passage covers 20 T cell receptor beta chains from one sample sequenced in a study of CD8+CD57+ T cells in acquired aplastic anemia. Sequenced patients had shown CD8+CD57+ cell expansion by flow cytometry. Profiling of TCR beta VDJ combinations and CDR3 sequences used genomic DNA as template. A single record per CDR3 protein comes from TCRdb applying MiXCR to the reads. The data show around 220,000 distinct CDR3 sequences, roughly 53% seen once. The sequencing input was sorted CD4+, CD8+, or CD8+CD57+ T cells (not recorded which) from PBMCs. The source is a human donor with aplastic anemia.

This clonotype was seen a few times. The chain combines TRBV18 with TRBJ1-1; 7 nucleotides line up with TRBD1. V lost 3 bases and J lost 5; bases outside the gene matches: 9. This CDR3 region has 15 residues. The germline gives CDR1 KGHSH, CDR2 LQKENI. The CDR3 region has the DNA TGTGCCAGCTCACCGAACAGGGGAGGACGAACTGAAGCTTTCTTT. Its translation is CASSPNRGGRTEAFF.

CDR3 sequence: CATSSQWTIPLHF. DNA for the CDR3: TGTGCCACCAGCAGCCAATGGACTATCCCCCTCCACTTT. V and J are TRBV15 and TRBJ1-6; D is unclear. CDR1 is LNHNV and CDR2 is YYDKDF in the germline V gene (reference sequence). This CDR3 region has 13 residues. The ends were cut back, 3 bases at V and 13 bases at J, with 13 bases in the middle.

This sequence joins TRBV28 and TRBJ2-1; 9 nucleotides match TRBD2. CDR3 length: 13 residues. Germline CDR1 and CDR2: MDHEN and SYDVKM. J gave up 6 bases and V 10 bases, and 7 bases lay outside the gene matches. CDR3 sequence reads: CAIAGGRGNEQFF. The CDR3 DNA follows: TGTGCCATTGCGGGGGGGCGGGGCAATGAGCAGTTCTTC.

This clonotype was counted at least ten times. The rearrangement joins TRBV5-1 to TRBJ2-7; 13 nucleotides align to TRBD2. Germline assignment: CDR1 SGHRS and CDR2 YFSETQ. Germline trimming cut 3 bases from V and 5 bases from J; bases unmatched to any gene: 2. This CDR3 region has 14 residues. The CDR3 is CASSSGTSGDEQYF. CDR3 coding DNA: TGCGCCAGCAGCTCGGGGACTAGCGGGGACGAGCAGTACTTC.

For this clonotype: With a much larger clone just one base away, this may be a read error. V gene TRBV6-6 combines with J gene TRBJ2-1, with TRBD2 matching 13 bases. This CDR3 comprises 18 residues. CDR1 and CDR2 (germline): MNHNY, SVGAGI (reference sequence). CDR3 residues: CASSYRLELAGGNNEQSF. The CDR3 region has the DNA TGTGCCAGCAGTTATCGGCTGGAACTAGCGGGGGGGAACAATGAGCAGTCCTTC.

The rearrangement uses TRBV19 and TRBJ1-6, with D possibly matching TRBD1 (5 bases). The CDR3 consists of 13 residues. Germline V gene data show CDR1 as LNHDA and CDR2 as SQIVND (reference sequence). V was pared by 7 bases and J by 12 bases, with 16 bases between. The CDR3 region is CASTDSRGEPLHF. In DNA, the CDR3 is TGTGCCAGTACCGATTCCCGGGGGGAACCCCTCCACTTT.

A word on this clonotype: The junction and the germline gene differ at one end; a read error may be behind it. This chain uses TRBV18 with TRBJ1-6; no clear D gene. The CDR3 consists of 15 residues. Germline CDR1 KGHSH, CDR2 LQKENI. In DNA, the CDR3 is TGTGTCAGCTCACCACCGAAAGGAGATAATTCACCCCTCCACTTT. Protein sequence: CVSSPPKGDNSPLHF.

The table lists this clonotype with a count of one. The V call is TRBV2, the J call TRBJ1-1; no firm D call. Trimming pared 2 bases from V and 6 bases from J, leaving 16 bases between. There are 15 residues in the CDR3. The germline gives CDR1 SNHLY, CDR2 FYNNEI. CDR3 protein: CASSESPIIFSEAFF. CDR3 nucleotide sequence: TGTGCCAGCAGTGAATCCCCCATTATATTCTCTGAAGCTTTCTTT. The full variable domain, with the rest looked up from reference TRBV2 and TRBJ1-1, is EPEVTQTPSHQVTQMGQEVILRCVPISNHLYFYWYRQILGQKVEFLVSFYNNEISEKSEIFDDQFSVERPDGSNFTLKIRSTKLEDSAMYFCASSESPIIFSEAFFGQGTRLTVV.

This clonotype was detected only a few times. The chain combines TRBV30 with TRBJ2-5, with 8 bases aligning to TRBD2. Germline loops: CDR1 GTSNPN, CDR2 SVGIG (reference sequence). The V segment lost 3 bases and the J segment 5 bases; nucleotides outside the gene matches: 8. The CDR3 runs to 14 residues. The CDR3 coding sequence is TGTGCCTGGAGCGGTGCGGGGGGAAGGGAGACCCAGTACTTC. Protein: CAWSGAGGRETQYF.

The chain is built from TRBV2 and TRBJ2-7; 8 bases match TRBD1. The CDR3 is made up of 14 amino acids. Germline V gene data show CDR1 as SNHLY and CDR2 as FYNNEI. The CDR3, as DNA: TGTGCTAGTGGGGGTAGGACAGGGTCGCACGAGCAGTACTTC. Translating gives CASGGRTGSHEQYF.

This clonotype was counted at least ten times. The J gene is TRBJ2-2, the V gene TRBV19; 7 positions agree with TRBD1. Germline-derived CDR1 and CDR2 are LNHDA and SQIVND (reference sequence). V gave up 10 bases and J gave up 6 bases; unmatched junction bases: 8. The CDR3 length is 13 residues. In DNA, the CDR3 is TGTGCCACCCAGGGAACAGGGGCCGGGGAGCTGTTTTTT. This encodes CATQGTGAGELFF. The whole variable domain, filled in from reference TRBV19 and TRBJ2-2, reads DGGITQSPKYLFRKEGQNVTLSCEQNLNHDAMYWYRQDPGQGLRLIYYSQIVNDFQKGDIAEGYSVSREKKESFPLTVTSAQKNPTAFYLCATQGTGAGELFFGEGSRLTVL.

Turning to this clonotype: One base away lies a much larger clone, so this may be a sequencing read error. The chain joins TRBV19 to TRBJ2-1; D gene ambiguous. CDR1 is LNHDA and CDR2 is SQIVND in the germline V gene (reference sequence). The CDR3 is 14 amino acids. The CDR3, as DNA: TGTGCCAGTAACCTCAAGGGCCGCTACGATGAGCAGTTCTTC. It yields the protein CASNLKGRYDEQFF.

V usage is TRBV30 and J usage is TRBJ2-6; no firm D call. V dropped 2 bases and J dropped 0 bases, with 8 bases sitting between them. The CDR3 runs 15 residues. Germline CDR1 GTSNPN, CDR2 SVGIG (reference sequence). The CDR3 DNA is TGTGCCTGGAGTCGACTGCTCTCTGGGGCCAACGTCCTGACTTTC. Translating it yields CAWSRLLSGANVLTF.

This clonotype has a handful of counts. A much larger clone sits a single nucleotide away, making a read error possible. V and J are TRBV6-5 and TRBJ2-6; the D call may be TRBD1 or TRBD2 (6 bases each). V lost 10 bases, J lost 3 bases, and 16 bases lay in between. This CDR3 spans 15 amino acids. Germline values: CDR1 MNHEY, CDR2 SVGAGI. The CDR3, as DNA: TGTGCCAACAGCTGGGGGGCAGGTGGGGCCAACGTCCTGACTTTC. Protein sequence: CANSWGAGGANVLTF.

This clonotype was recorded only once. The chain carries TRBV25-1 and TRBJ2-7; TRBD1 matches 11 bases. The germline CDR1 and CDR2 sequences are MGHDK and SYGVNS. This CDR3 is 18 amino acids long. After removal of 5 bases from V and 6 bases from J, the junction contained 18 bases not matched to a gene. The CDR3 loop is CASSPPFLPGQGGVEQYF. In DNA, the CDR3 is TGTGCCAGCAGTCCACCTTTCCTCCCGGGACAGGGGGGCGTCGAGCAGTACTTC.

This clonotype showed up many times. The chain carries TRBV4-1 and TRBJ1-4, with 8 positions matching TRBD1. Per germline, CDR1 MGHRA and CDR2 YSYEKL. The trim removed 4 bases at V and 7 bases at J, leaving 5 bases unmatched. The CDR3 contains 14 residues. CDR3 loop: CASSPMDRVEKLFF. The CDR3 region has the DNA TGCGCCAGCAGCCCGATGGACAGGGTTGAAAAACTGTTTTTT.

This rearrangement joins TRBV20-1 to TRBJ2-7; weak D call: TRBD1 (5 bases). Germline assignment: CDR1 DFQATT and CDR2 SNEGSKA (reference sequence). The germline V and J ends were trimmed by 1 base and 2 bases, with 12 bases remaining between them. The CDR3 totals 14 residues. DNA for the CDR3: TGCAGTGCTAGAGGACGCGCAGGGACCTACGAGCAGTACTTC. It specifies CSARGRAGTYEQYF.

This clonotype appeared a few times. The gene calls are TRBV6-5 and TRBJ2-1; TRBD2 matches 10 bases. V shed 5 bases, J shed 2 bases, and the junction held 6 bases outside the gene matches. The CDR3 is 16 residues long. CDR1 MNHEY and CDR2 SVGAGI come from the germline V gene. CDR3 sequence: CASSQNSGGPYNEQFF. CDR3 coding DNA: TGTGCCAGCAGTCAGAATAGCGGGGGGCCCTACAATGAGCAGTTCTTC.

This clonotype was seen a single time. The V gene is TRBV24-1, the J gene TRBJ2-3; 10 nucleotides agree with TRBD2. The CDR3 runs 17 residues. Trimming at V came to 1 base and at J to 4 bases, leaving 7 bases not matched to a gene. Germline loops: CDR1 KGHDR, CDR2 SFDVKD. CDR3 coding DNA: TGTGCCACCAGTGATTTTCCAACTAGCGGGGCCGCAGATACGCAGTATTTT. Residues: CATSDFPTSGAADTQYF.

The CDR3 DNA sequence: TGTGCCATCACAAAGACCGGGACCGACTATGGCTACACCTTC. Translating gives CAITKTGTDYGYTF. This chain connects TRBV10-3 to TRBJ1-2, with D maybe TRBD1 (5 bases). Germline V gene data show CDR1 as ENHRY and CDR2 as SYGVKD. The ends were cut back, 7 bases at V and 3 bases at J, with 15 bases in the middle. The CDR3 contains 14 residues.